The rows below give T cell receptor beta chains drawn from one sample of a study of cytomegalovirus exposure and HLA in healthy donors. Libraries were prepared by immunoSEQ multiplex PCR; TCRdb keeps only in-frame clonotypes and omits some of them. The data show about 200,000 clones, 75% to 85% seen once. The sample consisted of PBMCs. The receptors come from a woman aged 45-65 years in good health and CMV-seropositive. CDR3s include the opening cysteine and the closing phenylalanine or tryptophan. The D gene is left open where the match is weak. Rows give clone size only sometimes, using once, few, many, or a class for an expanded clone.

>TRBJ1-1|NA|TRBV11-3|NA
TGTGCCAGCAGCGGAGGGGGGGACACTGAAGCTTTCTTT
CASSGGGDTEAFF
>TRBJ1-5|NA|TRBV6-1|NA
TGTGCCAGCAGTGAAGGATGGGACACACCTTCTGATCTGCCCCAGCATTTT
CASSEGWDTPSDLPQHF
>TRBJ2-1|NA|TRBV23-1|NA
TGCGCCAGCAGTCAATCGCGGCTTAATGAGCAGTTCTTC
CASSQSRLNEQFF
>TRBJ2-1|NA|TRBV2|few
TGTGCCAGCAGTGAATGGGCAGGGACTTACAATGAGCAGTTCTTC
CASSEWAGTYNEQFF
>TRBJ2-5|NA|TRBV30|NA
TGTGCCTGGAGTGCGGGAGCCCAAGAGACCCAGTACTTC
CAWSAGAQETQYF
>TRBJ2-3|NA|TRBV4-1|NA
TGCGCCAGCAGCCAAGAACCCCGGGATACGCAGTATTTT
CASSQEPRDTQYF
>TRBJ1-1|NA|TRBV19|NA
TGTGCCAGTAGCACGACGACAGTCGGCGGTGAAGCTTTCTTT
CASSTTTVGGEAFF
>TRBJ1-5|NA|TRBV11-2|NA
TGTGCCAGCAGCTTAGATCTACGTCAGCCCCAGCATTTT
CASSLDLRQPQHF
>TRBJ1-1|TRBD1|TRBV29-1|NA
TGCAGCGTGGGTATGGACAGGGGCACTGAAGCTTTCTTT
CSVGMDRGTEAFF
>TRBJ2-1|NA|TRBV27|few
TGTGCCAGCAAAAGCCTAGGGGGTACCAATGAGCAGTTCTTC
CASKSLGGTNEQFF
>TRBJ2-2|TRBD2|TRBV6-1|NA
TGTGCCAGCAGTGATAGCGGGAGAATGACCGGGGAGCTGTTTTTT
CASSDSGRMTGELFF
>TRBJ2-1|TRBD1|TRBV2|NA
TGTGCCAGCAGATGGGACAGGGGGAATGAGCAGTTCTTC
CASRWDRGNEQFF
>TRBJ2-3|NA|TRBV7-3|few
TGTGCCAGCAGCAAAAGAGAGGGTGGCACAGATACGCAGTATTTT
CASSKREGGTDTQYF
>TRBJ1-3|NA|TRBV19|NA
TGTGCCACGCGACTCAGCTCTGGAAACACCATATATTTT
CATRLSSGNTIYF
>TRBJ2-3|NA|TRBV30|NA
TGTGCCTGGGGGCCCAGGGCAACAGATACGCAGTATTTT
CAWGPRATDTQYF
>TRBJ1-1|TRBD1|TRBV6-1|NA
TGTGCCAGCAGTGGTAACAGGGGGACTGAAGCTTTCTTT
CASSGNRGTEAFF
>TRBJ2-7|NA|TRBV6-5|NA
TGTGCCAGCAGTCGGAGGTCTTCCTACGAGCAGTACTTC
CASSRRSSYEQYF
>TRBJ1-2|TRBD1|TRBV10-3|NA
TGTGCCATCAGTAGAGGACAGGGGGCCGAAATATATGGCTACACCTTC
CAISRGQGAEIYGYTF
>TRBJ2-7|NA|TRBV2|NA
TGTGCCAGCGCGGGACAGCTAGTTTCCTACGAGCAGTACTTC
CASAGQLVSYEQYF
>TRBJ2-5|TRBD2|TRBV18|NA
TGTGCCAGCTCACCGGGGGGGGACCAAGAGACCCAGTACTTC
CASSPGGDQETQYF
>TRBJ1-2|TRBD1|TRBV5-1|NA
TGCGCCAGCAGCCAGTCCAACAGGGGAGCTTACTATGGCTACACCTTC
CASSQSNRGAYYGYTF
>TRBJ2-7|TRBD2|TRBV28|NA
TGTGCCAGCAGTCCTTGGACTAGCGGGAATTACGAGCAGTACTTC
CASSPWTSGNYEQYF
>TRBJ1-2|NA|TRBV18|few
TGTGCCACCATTCGACAGGATAGAGAGGGAAGCTACACCTTC
CATIRQDREGSYTF
>TRBJ1-1|TRBD1|TRBV4-3|NA
TGCGCCAGCAGCCAGGACAGGGGACATCAAGCTTTCTTT
CASSQDRGHQAFF
>TRBJ1-5|TRBD1|TRBV7-2|NA
TGTGCCAGCAGCTCCGGGACAGGGGGCAATCAGCCCCAGCATTTT
CASSSGTGGNQPQHF
>TRBJ2-5|NA|TRBV27|NA
TGTGCCAGCGGCAGACAGTTCCAAGAGACCCAGTACTTC
CASGRQFQETQYF
>TRBJ2-1|TRBD2|TRBV2|NA
TGTGCCAGCAGTGAATGGGGACTAGCGGGAGTGGGGTTCTACAATGAGCAGTTCTTC
CASSEWGLAGVGFYNEQFF
>TRBJ2-7|NA|TRBV2|NA
TGTGCCAGCAGGGAGGGACTTACTTCTAACGAGCAGTACTTC
CASREGLTSNEQYF
>TRBJ2-1|NA|TRBV21-1|NA
TGTGCCAGCAGCAAAGCTAGCAGAGACAATGAGCAGTTCTTC
CASSKASRDNEQFF
>TRBJ1-1|NA|TRBV12-1|NA
TGTGCCAGCAGCCAGACACAGGGAACGAACACTGAAGCTTTCTTT
CASSQTQGTNTEAFF
>TRBJ2-7|NA|TRBV10-2|NA
TGCGCCAGCAGCCGACCGGACAGAATCTCCTACGAGCAGTACTTC
CASSRPDRISYEQYF
>TRBJ1-1|NA|TRBV7-9|NA
TGTGCCAGCAGCTTAGGGGCCCAGGGAATGAACACTGAAGCTTTCTTT
CASSLGAQGMNTEAFF
>TRBJ2-2|TRBD2|TRBV7-3|NA
TGTGCCAGCAGCTTGGGGGGGACCGGGGAGCTGTTTTTT
CASSLGGTGELFF
>TRBJ2-7|TRBD2|TRBV29-1|NA
TGCAGCGTTGTGAGCGGGACTAGCTCCTACGAGCAGTACTTC
CSVVSGTSSYEQYF
>TRBJ2-4|TRBD2|TRBV5-6|NA
TGTGCCAGCAGCTTAGGAGCGGGAGCGAACAGTCAGTACTTC
CASSLGAGANSQYF
>TRBJ2-1|NA|TRBV28|NA
TGTGCCCTAACCCCTCCAGCAGGGGCTAAGCTCTCCTACAATGAGCAGTTCTTC
CALTPPAGAKLSYNEQFF
>TRBJ2-5|NA|TRBV18|NA
TGTGCCAGCTCACCTCCCGGGGGCAGGGGGCAAGAGACCCAGTACTTC
CASSPPGGRGQETQYF
>TRBJ2-7|NA|TRBV5-1|NA
TGCGCCAGCAGCTTGGACAGGCGTTCCTACGAGCAGTACTTC
CASSLDRRSYEQYF
>TRBJ1-4|NA|TRBV7-9|NA
TGTGCCAGCAGCTTACGGGGGGAACGAGAAAAACTGTTTTTT
CASSLRGEREKLFF
>TRBJ2-2|NA|TRBV29-1|NA
TGCAGCGCAAGGAGGAGGGAGAACACCGGGGAGCTGTTTTTT
CSARRRENTGELFF
>TRBJ2-1|TRBD1|TRBV11-2|few
TGTGCCAGCAGCTTAGGGACGGGACAGCCCTACAATGAGCAGTTCTTC
CASSLGTGQPYNEQFF
>TRBJ2-7|NA|TRBV18|NA
TGTGCCAGCTCACCACAGGCAGGGTGGGTCTACGAGCAGTACTTC
CASSPQAGWVYEQYF
>TRBJ1-2|NA|TRBV6-5|once
TGTGCCAGCAGACCCTCGGCAGGGGAGGGCCCAGGCAACACCTTC
CASRPSAGEGPGNTF
>TRBJ2-2|TRBD1|TRBV15|NA
TGTGCCACCAGCAGGGACAGGGTCACCGGGGAGCTGTTTTTT
CATSRDRVTGELFF
>TRBJ1-2|NA|TRBV5-4|NA
TGTGCCAGCAGGGTTGGGAGTAGTACAGCCTATGGCTACACCTTC
CASRVGSSTAYGYTF
>TRBJ2-1|TRBD1|TRBV30|NA
TGTGCCTGGAGCTCGGGACAGACATACAATGAGCAGTTCTTC
CAWSSGQTYNEQFF
>TRBJ2-7|TRBD1|TRBV6-1|NA
TGTGCCAGCAGTGTCGCAGGACAGGGATTAAACGAGCAGTACTTC
CASSVAGQGLNEQYF
>TRBJ2-1|NA|TRBV5-4|NA
TGTGCCAGCAGCTTGTCGGGGACTTACAATGAGCAGTTCTTC
CASSLSGTYNEQFF
>TRBJ2-7|TRBD1|TRBV19|once
TGTGCCAGTAGTTCAAGTCCCGGGACAGGGGGATACGAGCAGTACTTC
CASSSSPGTGGYEQYF
>TRBJ2-7|NA|TRBV2|NA
TGTGCCAGCAGTGAAAACAGCTACGAGCAGTACTTC
CASSENSYEQYF
>TRBJ2-1|NA|TRBV27|NA
TGTGCCAGCAGTCCCCGGTACCGGGACTCGCCGACCTCCCACAATGAGCAGTTCTTC
CASSPRYRDSPTSHNEQFF
>TRBJ2-7|NA|TRBV6-5|few
TGTGCCAGCAGTTACAACCCGGGATCCTACGAGCAGTACTTC
CASSYNPGSYEQYF
>TRBJ1-5|NA|TRBV10-3|NA
TGTGCCATCAGTGAGTCGAGCGGACTGAGCAATCAGCCCCAGCATTTT
CAISESSGLSNQPQHF
>TRBJ2-2|TRBD2|TRBV7-6|NA
TGTGCCAGCAGCCCGGGGGGGCGACCCGGGGAGCTGTTTTTT
CASSPGGRPGELFF
>TRBJ2-3|TRBD2|TRBV5-4|once
TGTGCCAGCAGCGCTGGCGCGGGAGGTAAAGTCGGCACAGATACGCAGTATTTT
CASSAGAGGKVGTDTQYF
>TRBJ2-5|TRBD2|TRBV9|once
TGTGCCAGCAGCCAAAATCCTAGCGGGGGGTCCGTAACCCAGTACTTC
CASSQNPSGGSVTQYF
>TRBJ1-4|TRBD1|TRBV2|NA
TGTGCCAGCAAAGTACAGGGGAATGAAAAACTGTTTTTT
CASKVQGNEKLFF
>TRBJ2-1|NA|TRBV27|NA
TGTGCCAGCAGTTTAGAGAACACAGGGATTCGGTTCTTC
CASSLENTGIRFF
>TRBJ1-4|TRBD1|TRBV6-6|NA
TGTGCCAGCAGCCCCTCGGCGGGACAGACTAATGAAAAACTGTTTTTT
CASSPSAGQTNEKLFF
>TRBJ2-7|TRBD2|TRBV7-8|NA
TGTGCCAGCGGAAGCGGGAAATACGAGCAGTACTTC
CASGSGKYEQYF